Following are 20 T cell receptor beta chains from one sample sequenced in a study of beta chain features in type 1 diabetes. TCRB transcripts that were expressed got sequenced, as all of the isolated RNA had been reverse transcribed. Data came from immunoSEQ multiplex PCR; TCRdb stores just in-frame clones and leaves some out. This sample has around 320,000 clones, with around 15% found just once. Sequenced material: central memory CD4+ T cells from blood. These receptors all stem from a man aged 25 to 45 in good health.

The chain recombines TRBV12-2 with TRBJ2-2; no DNA check was done on the table's D call, TRBD2. TRBV12-2 is recorded as a pseudogene. CDR3 length: 19 amino acids. The CDR3 DNA reads as TGTGCAAGTCGCTTTCCGGGACTAGCGGGAGCGCGGGGCACCGGGGAGCTGTTTTTT. It encodes CASRFPGLAGARGTGELFF.

This clone has just a few counts. The J gene is TRBJ2-1, the V gene TRBV20-1; TRBD2 is a possible D gene (7 bases). Germline values: CDR1 DFQATT, CDR2 SNEGSKA (reference sequence). V was pared by 6 bases and J by 5 bases, with 8 bases between. This CDR3 has 11 residues. The DNA of the CDR3 is TGCAGTGCGGGGGGGCACAATGAGCAGTTCTTC. Residues: CSAGGHNEQFF.

This clone has a handful of counts. The CDR3 DNA is TGTGCCAGCGGAGAACAGGGATCCGATACGCAGTATTTT. Its translation is CASGEQGSDTQYF. The rearrangement joins TRBV19 to TRBJ2-3; D may be TRBD1 (6 bases). Germline V gene lookup returns CDR1 LNHDA and CDR2 SQIVND (reference sequence). The CDR3 spans 13 residues. V shed 9 bases and J shed 6 bases, with 16 bases lying between them.

This clone appeared many times. This chain links TRBV14 with TRBJ1-1; 8 nucleotides match TRBD1. Germline values: CDR1 SGHDN, CDR2 FVKESK. This CDR3 spans 15 amino acids. Losses at the gene ends were 4 bases for V and 0 bases for J; bases not matched to a gene: 4. CDR3 region: CASSLRTGLNTEAFF. Written as DNA, the CDR3 is TGTGCCAGCAGCCTTAGGACAGGGCTGAACACTGAAGCTTTCTTT.

The V and J genes are TRBV21-1 and TRBJ1-4; TRBD1, as called in the table, went unchecked against the DNA. TRBV21-1 represents a pseudogene. This CDR3 has 19 residues. CDR3 sequence: CASSAPGGPEDEGNEKLFF. The DNA of the CDR3 is TGTGCCAGCAGCGCTCCAGGGGGCCCAGAAGATGAGGGTAATGAAAAACTGTTTTTT.

The chain is built from TRBV18 and TRBJ2-3; D gene unclear. The germline V gene has CDR1 KGHSH and CDR2 LQKENI. The CDR3 runs 16 residues. With 2 bases removed from V and 4 bases from J, the gap between germline ends came to 16 bases. CDR3 sequence reads: CASSPGSTPWADTQYF. CDR3 nucleotide sequence: TGTGCCAGCTCACCAGGTTCGACACCCTGGGCAGATACGCAGTATTTT. The whole variable domain, remainder taken from reference TRBV18 and TRBJ2-3, is NAGVMQNPRHLVRRRGQEARLRCSPMKGHSHVYWYRQLPEEGLKFMVYLQKENIIDESGMPKERFSAEFPKEGPSILRIQQVVRGDSAAYFCASSPGSTPWADTQYFGPGTRLTVL.

In its sample, this clone was seen a few times. This sample includes further DNA sequences coding for the same CDR3. V usage is TRBV18 and J usage is TRBJ2-3; perhaps TRBD2 as D (6 bases). Germline CDR1 KGHSH, CDR2 LQKENI. The length of the CDR3 is 16 residues. The V end was cut by 2 bases, the J end by 0 bases, with 12 bases between. CDR3 protein: CASSPGLAGSTDTQYF. CDR3 nucleotide sequence: TGTGCCAGCTCACCAGGTCTGGCGGGGAGCACAGATACGCAGTATTTT.

The sample holds a few counts of this clone. The chain employs TRBV18 and TRBJ1-2; D perhaps matches TRBD1 (5 bases). V was trimmed by 1 base and J by 5 bases, leaving 8 bases between them. Germline CDR1 reads KGHSH; CDR2 reads LQKENI. The CDR3 has 13 residues. The CDR3 coding sequence is TGTGCCAGCTCACCACGGGACGATTATGGCTACACCTTC. It translates to CASSPRDDYGYTF. The full variable domain, with the rest looked up from reference TRBV18 and TRBJ1-2, is NAGVMQNPRHLVRRRGQEARLRCSPMKGHSHVYWYRQLPEEGLKFMVYLQKENIIDESGMPKERFSAEFPKEGPSILRIQQVVRGDSAAYFCASSPRDDYGYTFGSGTRLTVV.

This chain connects TRBV5-4 to TRBJ2-3; the D gene is possibly TRBD2 (6 bases). Trimming shortened V by 0 bases and J by 3 bases, and 11 bases separated the two germline ends. This CDR3 is 15 amino acids long. Per the germline V gene, CDR1 is SGHNT and CDR2 is YYREEE (reference sequence). CDR3 protein: CASSLGRAGTDTQYF. The CDR3 region has the DNA TGTGCCAGCAGCTTGGGGAGGGCTGGGACAGATACGCAGTATTTT.

V is TRBV10-3 and J is TRBJ1-2; D is perhaps TRBD1 (5 bases). Per the germline V gene, CDR1 is ENHRY and CDR2 is SYGVKD. The CDR3 extends over 11 amino acids. V lost 0 bases, J lost 9 bases, and 5 bases lay in between. CDR3 nucleotide sequence: TGTGCCATCAGTGAGTCGGACAGCTACACCTTC. Its translation: CAISESDSYTF.

This clone was recorded many times. The rearrangement joins TRBV7-9 to TRBJ2-5, with 7 bases fitting TRBD1. With V trimmed by 2 bases and J by 5 bases, 11 bases remained unmatched. Germline assignment: CDR1 SEHNR and CDR2 FQNEAQ (reference sequence). CDR3 size: 16 residues. The CDR3 protein is CASSLPKQGSGETQYF. DNA for the CDR3: TGTGCCAGCAGCTTACCTAAACAGGGGTCCGGGGAGACCCAGTACTTC.

This chain joins TRBV4-2 and TRBJ2-6; D remains unclear. The CDR3 spans 16 residues. V gave up 1 base and J gave up 0 bases, with 7 bases separating them. Looked up from germline, CDR1 is LGHNA and CDR2 is YNFKEQ. The CDR3 DNA reads as TGTGCCAGCAGCCAAGTAGCTGCCTCTGGGGCCAACGTCCTGACTTTC. This sequence encodes CASSQVAASGANVLTF.

The V gene is TRBV6-1, the J gene TRBJ1-5; D gene uncertain. The germline V and J ends were trimmed by 6 bases and 6 bases, with 18 bases remaining between them. Germline V gene lookup returns CDR1 MNHNS and CDR2 SASEGT. The CDR3 length is 15 residues. The CDR3 nucleotides are TGTGCCAGCAGCCTGAATATTAAGGGAGCTCAGCCCCAGCATTTT. Translated, it gives CASSLNIKGAQPQHF.

The chain carries TRBV7-2 and TRBJ2-5; no clear D gene. There are 11 residues in the CDR3. Per germline, CDR1 SGHTA and CDR2 FQGNSA. Deletions cut 8 bases from V and 3 bases from J, with 7 bases between. CDR3 residues: CASGREETQYF. CDR3 bases: TGTGCCAGCGGACGGGAAGAGACCCAGTACTTC.

This rearrangement joins TRBV7-2 to TRBJ1-2, with D perhaps TRBD1 (6 bases). Germline CDR1 is SGHTA and CDR2 is FQGNSA. V was shortened by 1 base and J by 6 bases, with 9 bases between the two germline ends. The CDR3 length is 13 residues. The CDR3 region has the DNA TGTGCCAGCAGCTTAGGGAACAGGGATGGCTACACCTTC. Translated, it gives CASSLGNRDGYTF.

In this sample, this clone turned up a few times. J is TRBJ2-6 and V is TRBV18, with D perhaps TRBD1 (6 bases). V lost 3 bases and J 0 bases, leaving 12 bases between the germline ends. CDR3 length equals 17 residues. Germline CDR1 KGHSH, CDR2 LQKENI. The CDR3 region is CASSPDRLTSGANVLTF. DNA of the CDR3: TGTGCCAGCTCACCGGACAGATTGACCTCTGGGGCCAACGTCCTGACTTTC.

V gene TRBV7-2 combines with J gene TRBJ2-2, with D maybe TRBD2 (5 bases). Germline V CDR1 and CDR2: SGHTA, FQGNSA. The length of the CDR3 is 16 residues. V was cut by 5 bases and J by 7 bases, with 20 bases left in between. This CDR3 reads CASSPRVHAAGGELFF. For the CDR3, the DNA is TGTGCCAGCAGCCCCCGCGTTCATGCCGCGGGCGGGGAGCTGTTTTTT.

The chain combines TRBV5-4 with TRBJ2-3; D uncertain. CDR3 length: 13 amino acids. V lost 0 bases to trimming and J lost 7 bases, with 9 bases between them. The germline V gene has CDR1 SGHNT and CDR2 YYREEE (reference sequence). DNA of the CDR3: TGTGCCAGCAGCTTGGAGTTGGCATATACGCAGTATTTT. It encodes CASSLELAYTQYF.

The rearrangement links TRBV7-2 to TRBJ1-2, with a weak D call TRBD1 (5 bases). Germline assignment: CDR1 SGHTA and CDR2 FQGNSA. The CDR3 covers 17 residues. Trimming took off 5 bases at V and 6 bases at J, with 25 bases between the two ends. CDR3 region: CASSQQRGGGMRDGYTF. The CDR3 DNA reads TGTGCCAGCAGCCAGCAACGAGGTGGGGGAATGCGGGATGGCTACACCTTC.

This clone was counted between two and nine times. The rearrangement joins TRBV21-1 to TRBJ1-6. TRBV21-1 is assigned pseudogene status. This CDR3 has 19 amino acids. CDR3 region: CASSGPAGPKGSYNSPLHF. The CDR3, as DNA: TGTGCCAGCAGCGGCCCTGCGGGGCCGAAGGGGTCCTATAATTCACCCCTCCACTTT.